This T cell receptor beta chain originates from a study of STAT5B mutations in CD4+ large granular lymphocyte leukemia. Study-wide points: The CD4+ versus CD8+ T-LGLL clonality difference may reflect limited sample size. Without putative leukemic clones, patient CD4-sorted repertoires remained more clonal than healthy CD4+ repertoires.

Buffy coats from healthy blood donors served as controls. The CDR3 spans 16 residues. Germline V gene lookup returns CDR1 MNHEY and CDR2 SMNVEV (reference sequence). V was shortened by 5 bases and J by 2 bases, with 18 bases between the two germline ends. Note on this clone: Its antigen is unknown.

How the authors handled the data: Productive clonotypes were detectable down to 2.59 x 10-5 frequency. Using immunoSEQ multiplex PCR, the repertoire was profiled, and TCRdb retains in-frame clones only, with some absent. From that table come the V and J calls and clone size; the DNA was used to work out D and trimming. Counted here are 30,000 to 35,000 clones, around 81% occurring once; the ten biggest clones make up approximately 4.7%. The clonotype comes from a human donor in good health. The rearrangement joins TRBV27 to TRBJ1-1, with TRBD1 as a possible D gene (6 bases). The specimen sequenced was CD4+ T cells from blood buffy coats. CDR3 nucleotides: TGTGCCAGCAGTCTCCAGGGGACCCTTGGCAACACTGAAGCTTTCTTT. This codes for CASSLQGTLGNTEAFF.